One T cell receptor (beta chain) is described in this entry. What it recognizes is unknown. Replicate sorted-subset PCRs were loaded with 150 to 250 ng DNA, tens of thousands of T cell genomes. Only in-frame clones appear in the TCRdb table, and some are missing; sequencing was by immunoSEQ multiplex PCR. Seen here are some 2 million clones, 85% to 95% observed once, and the top ten hold roughly 0.13%. The sample is drawn from a study of shared clonotypes between healthy human individuals. Study-wide results and limits: Sample collection involved blood only; tissue repertoires are likely different. The study found lower generation probabilities in non-shared clonotypes than in those shared by all four donors. Naive CD4 clonotype sharing across four donors was around 5%.

This CDR3 has 13 residues. The ends were cut back, 7 bases at V and 4 bases at J, with 11 bases in the middle. Germline lookup yields CDR1 MNHNY and CDR2 SVGAGI (reference sequence). This receptor was identified in a man aged 18 to 29 in good health. The chain recombines TRBV6-6 with TRBJ1-5, with D perhaps matching TRBD1 (5 bases). Sequencing was carried out using naive CD4+ T cells sorted from blood. Subset noted: CD45RA+ positively selected. The CDR3, as DNA: TGTGCCAGCACCGATGGGGGGAATCAGCCCCAGCATTTT. Amino acid sequence: CASTDGGNQPQHF.